The present T cell receptor (beta chain) was sequenced within a study of T cell repertoires in cytomegalovirus infection. Study details: Public TCR beta signatures provided an indication of both CMV infection and a matching HLA type.

Germline V gene lookup returns CDR1 SGHTA and CDR2 FQGNSA. Between the trimmed V and J ends, which lost 4 bases and 4 bases, there was a span of 14 bases. The CDR3 runs 16 residues. From the reads, TCRdb called clonotypes with MiXCR, one entry per CDR3 protein. The table lists 350,000 to 550,000 distinct CDR3 sequences, roughly 30% of them singletons. Findings and limits, study-wide: HLA-C-restricted TCR beta clonotypes specific for CMV led the ex vivo response.

This clonotype was detected many times. Its matching antigen is unknown. The sequence was obtained from a human donor in good health (CMV status not recorded). Some clones in this sample may be carry-over from other donors' samples. The chain combines TRBV7-2 with TRBJ2-6; TRBD1 might be the D (6 bases). Sequenced input: PBMCs. CDR3 protein: CASSWQTGFGANVLTF. CDR3 bases: TGTGCCAGCAGCTGGCAAACAGGGTTCGGGGCCAACGTCCTGACTTTC.